This TCR beta chain derives from a study of blood T cells in healthy people across ages. As regards this clonotype: No antigen is known for it.

CDR1 MNHEY and CDR2 SVGAGI come from the germline V gene. There are 14 residues in the CDR3. V was pared by 2 bases and J by 7 bases, with 14 bases between. The study, taken as a whole, reports: Long-lived donors had more naive CD4+ cells and higher diversity than aged donors. From one million sequenced T cells, diversity estimates were lower bounds.

Per sample, a minimum of 6.5 million PBMCs were isolated. The second PCR ran roughly 7 to 12 cycles with a sample-barcoded 5' primer and J-beta primers. MiXCR was run by TCRdb on the 5' RACE reads, yielding one entry per CDR3 protein. The sample records nearly 800,000 distinct CDR3 sequences, just over 55% being singletons. This receptor was taken from a man aged 40-50 years in good health. The gene calls are TRBV6-5 and TRBJ1-1; TRBD1 might be the D (6 bases). The sequencing input was blood. CDR3 protein: CASSYPSRGGEAFF. The CDR3 nucleotides read TGTGCCAGCAGTTACCCGAGCAGGGGAGGTGAAGCTTTCTTT.